This TCR beta chain came from a study of T cell repertoires in cytomegalovirus infection. Across the whole study: It was the public TCR beta signatures that indicated both CMV infection and matching HLA type.

Notes on this clonotype: Its antigen is undetermined.

One entry per CDR3 protein, called by TCRdb with MiXCR from the reads. The sample carries approximately 490,000 distinct CDR3 sequences, about 10% recorded once. The CDR3 has 21 amino acids. V trimming: 6 bases; J trimming: 0 bases; junction bases outside the gene matches: 23. Germline loops: CDR1 MNHEY, CDR2 SMNVEV (reference sequence). Overall study findings and caveats: Ex vivo, HLA-C-restricted CMV-specific TCR beta clonotypes prevailed over the rest of the response.

The chain carries TRBV27 and TRBJ2-4; 7 bases are a match to TRBD2. Sequenced: PBMCs. The sequence was obtained from a human donor in good health (CMV status not recorded). Some clones in this sample may be carry-over from other donors' samples. The CDR3 sequence is CASRDPCREGPGERAKNIQYF. The CDR3 region has the DNA TGTGCCAGCAGGGACCCATGTAGGGAGGGCCCAGGAGAGCGAGCCAAAAACATTCAGTACTTC.